Shown below are 32 T cell receptor beta chains from a single sample sequenced in a study of cytomegalovirus exposure and HLA in healthy donors. The PCR was carried out with 60 Vbeta primers and 13 Jbeta primers. The method was immunoSEQ multiplex PCR; TCRdb's version includes in-frame clones alone and lacks a portion of them. The sample has 90,000 to 140,000 clones, around four fifths seen once; the top ten hold under 1.5%. The sample was PBMCs. The source is a man aged 30 to 39 in good health and CMV-seronegative.

The chain links TRBV14 to TRBJ1-2, with a tentative D call TRBD1 (6 bases). The CDR3 spans 15 residues. Germline V gives CDR1 SGHDN, CDR2 FVKESK. V was cut by 0 bases and J by 2 bases, with 10 bases left in between. CDR3 sequence: CASSQESGANYGYTF. The DNA of the CDR3 is TGTGCCAGCAGCCAAGAATCAGGGGCCAACTATGGCTACACCTTC.

The chain couples TRBV29-1 to TRBJ2-5; D may be TRBD2 (5 bases). The V gene lost 2 bases and the J gene lost 1 base, with 14 bases spanning the gap. The V gene's germline CDR1 is SQVTM and CDR2 ANQGSEA. The CDR3 is 15 amino acids. Here the CDR3 DNA reads TGCAGCGTTGAATCGGCAGCGGAGAGCCAAGAGACCCAGTACTTC. Translating it yields CSVESAAESQETQYF. The variable domain in full, with the rest retrieved from reference TRBV29-1 and TRBJ2-5, is SAVISQKPSRDICQRGTSLTIQCQVDSQVTMMFWYRQQPGQSLTLIATANQGSEATYESGFVIDKFPISRPNLTFSTLTVSNMSPEDSSIYLCSVESAAESQETQYFGPGTRLLVL.

This clone appeared a few times. This sequence joins TRBV5-6 and TRBJ2-7, with TRBD1 matching over 8 bases. V was pared by 2 bases and J by 2 bases, with 3 bases of the junction left unmatched. This CDR3 is built from 14 residues. Germline values: CDR1 SGHDT, CDR2 YYEEEE. DNA of the CDR3: TGTGCCAGCAGCTTTCGGGACAGGCCCTACGAGCAGTACTTC. Protein: CASSFRDRPYEQYF.

The gene calls are TRBV4-3 and TRBJ2-1; TRBD2 matches 9 bases. V shed 0 bases and J 12 bases; nucleotides not matched to a gene: 15. Germline V gene data show CDR1 as LGHNA and CDR2 as YSLEER. The CDR3 length is 17 residues. The DNA of the CDR3 is TGCGCCAGCAGCCAAGAAGTGGCTAGCGGGGAGTTCGGACTGCAGTTCTTC. Translating it yields CASSQEVASGEFGLQFF.

This clone was detected a few times. The chain couples TRBV2 to TRBJ2-7; 10 bases align to TRBD2. The CDR3 covers 15 residues. J was trimmed by 4 bases and V by 4 bases; bases with no gene match: 7. Germline V gene data show CDR1 as SNHLY and CDR2 as FYNNEI. CDR3 region: CASSVLASGRYEQYF. The CDR3 nucleotides read TGTGCCAGCAGTGTTCTCGCTAGCGGGAGATACGAGCAGTACTTC.

This clone turned up a few times. The rearrangement links TRBV7-2 to TRBJ1-2; 8 nucleotides match TRBD1. The CDR3 consists of 14 residues. The germline gives CDR1 SGHTA, CDR2 FQGNSA. J gave up 5 bases and V 5 bases, and 7 bases lay outside the gene matches. The CDR3 spells CASSRDGQGYGYTF. For the CDR3, the DNA is TGTGCCAGCAGCCGAGACGGACAGGGATATGGCTACACCTTC.

This chain links TRBV27 with TRBJ1-2; 7 nucleotides line up with TRBD1. Trimming at V came to 5 bases and at J to 0 bases, leaving 3 bases not matched to a gene. Looked up from germline, CDR1 is MNHEY and CDR2 is SMNVEV (reference sequence). The CDR3 is made up of 14 amino acids. The CDR3 nucleotides read TGTGCCAGCAGTCTTCAGGGGGCTAACTATGGCTACACCTTC. It codes for CASSLQGANYGYTF.

The chain is built from TRBV18 and TRBJ1-1; 10 bases are a match to TRBD1. Germline trimming cut 4 bases from V and 4 bases from J; bases unmatched to any gene: 6. The CDR3 runs to 15 residues. Germline CDR1 KGHSH, CDR2 LQKENI. The CDR3 loop reads CASSHGTGVSTEAFF. DNA of the CDR3: TGTGCCAGCTCACACGGGACAGGGGTGAGCACTGAAGCTTTCTTT.

This rearrangement joins TRBV19 to TRBJ1-3; TRBD1 is a possible D gene (5 bases). Trimming removed 3 bases from V and 0 bases from J, with 9 bases in between. Germline values: CDR1 LNHDA, CDR2 SQIVND (reference sequence). This CDR3 is built from 15 residues. The CDR3 loop reads CASSIDSTSGNTIYF. The CDR3 DNA reads as TGTGCCAGTAGTATCGACAGCACCTCTGGAAACACCATATATTTT.

The chain employs TRBV2 and TRBJ2-3, with 10 bases that match TRBD2. CDR1 and CDR2 (germline): SNHLY, FYNNEI. The CDR3 extends over 16 amino acids. The junction had 13 bases not matched to a gene; V was cut back by 9 bases and J by 4 bases. For the CDR3, the DNA is TGTGCCAGTCGAGGGGATTGGGGACTAGCGTCAGATACGCAGTATTTT. Amino acid sequence: CASRGDWGLASDTQYF.

V usage is TRBV4-1 and J usage is TRBJ2-5; TRBD2 matches 11 bases. The germline V gene has CDR1 MGHRA and CDR2 YSYEKL. CDR3 length equals 16 residues. V lost 0 bases, J lost 6 bases, and 6 bases stayed unmatched. The chain's CDR3 is CASSQDSSGGAKTQYF. As DNA, the CDR3 is TGCGCCAGCAGCCAAGATAGTAGCGGGGGGGCCAAGACCCAGTACTTC.

This chain joins TRBV5-8 and TRBJ2-3; weak D call: TRBD1 (6 bases). V shed 4 bases and J shed 1 base, with 19 bases lying between them. The CDR3 runs 17 residues. CDR1 and CDR2 from the germline V gene are SGHTS and YDEGEE. The chain's CDR3 is CASSQKGTSPGTDTQYF. The CDR3 bases are TGTGCCAGCAGCCAGAAGGGGACATCCCCTGGCACAGATACGCAGTATTTT.

The J gene is TRBJ1-4, the V gene TRBV4-3, with 7 positions matching TRBD1. This CDR3 has 16 amino acids. V was clipped by 1 base and J by 0 bases; unmatched bases: 2. Germline values: CDR1 LGHNA, CDR2 YSLEER. The CDR3, as DNA: TGCGCCAGCAGCCAAGGGACAGGAACAACTAATGAAAAACTGTTTTTT. Its translation is CASSQGTGTTNEKLFF.

The J gene is TRBJ1-1, the V gene TRBV5-8; TRBD1 matches at 8 bases. Germline-derived CDR1 and CDR2 are SGHTS and YDEGEE. CDR3 length: 18 residues. V lost 5 bases, J lost 1 base, and 16 bases stayed unmatched. CDR3 coding DNA: TGTGCCAGCAGGCAGGCGGTCAGGGGGCGCCCCGGGAACACTGAAGCTTTCTTT. Amino acids: CASRQAVRGRPGNTEAFF.

V usage is TRBV10-3 and J usage is TRBJ1-1; perhaps TRBD1 as D (6 bases). V shed 2 bases and J shed 1 base, with 8 bases lying between them. Germline V gives CDR1 ENHRY, CDR2 SYGVKD. This CDR3 spans 14 amino acids. CDR3 loop: CAISEQTGNTEAFF. The CDR3 DNA reads as TGTGCCATCAGTGAGCAGACAGGGAACACTGAAGCTTTCTTT.

The chain joins TRBV6-5 to TRBJ2-5; D unresolved. This CDR3 comprises 15 residues. Germline V gives CDR1 MNHEY, CDR2 SVGAGI. V was shortened by 6 bases and J by 3 bases, with 17 bases between the two germline ends. The DNA of the CDR3 is TGTGCCAGCAGCCGAGGCGGCGGCGCAAAAGAGACCCAGTACTTC. This gives the protein CASSRGGGAKETQYF.

This chain connects TRBV5-1 to TRBJ2-3, with 11 bases identical to TRBD2. CDR3 size: 17 residues. The trim removed 4 bases at V and 3 bases at J, leaving 10 bases unmatched. The germline V gene has CDR1 SGHRS and CDR2 YFSETQ. The CDR3 loop reads CASSAFQLAGATDTQYF. As DNA, the CDR3 is TGCGCCAGCAGCGCATTTCAACTAGCGGGAGCAACAGATACGCAGTATTTT. The whole variable domain, filled in from reference TRBV5-1 and TRBJ2-3, reads KAGVTQTPRYLIKTRGQQVTLSCSPISGHRSVSWYQQTPGQGLQFLFEYFSETQRNKGNFPGRFSGRQFSNSRSEMNVSTLELGDSALYLCASSAFQLAGATDTQYFGPGTRLTVL.

The chain combines TRBV2 with TRBJ1-3, with unresolved D. Per the germline V gene, CDR1 is SNHLY and CDR2 is FYNNEI. CDR3 length equals 11 residues. V lost 10 bases and J lost 4, with 8 bases in between. The CDR3 region is CANPQGNTIYF. The CDR3 nucleotides are TGTGCCAACCCACAGGGAAACACCATATATTTT. The full variable domain, in which reference TRBV2 and TRBJ1-3 provide the parts outside the CDR3, is EPEVTQTPSHQVTQMGQEVILRCVPISNHLYFYWYRQILGQKVEFLVSFYNNEISEKSEIFDDQFSVERPDGSNFTLKIRSTKLEDSAMYFCANPQGNTIYFGEGSWLTVV.

This chain joins TRBV30 and TRBJ1-1; 9 nucleotides agree with TRBD1. CDR1 GTSNPN and CDR2 SVGIG come from the germline V gene (reference sequence). The CDR3 contains 14 residues. V lost 2 bases to trimming and J lost 1 base; unmatched junction nucleotides: 2. CDR3 coding DNA: TGTGCCTGGAGTCTACAGGGGGCGAACACTGAAGCTTTCTTT. It yields the protein CAWSLQGANTEAFF.

V usage is TRBV4-1 and J usage is TRBJ1-1; TRBD1 aligns across 8 bases. The CDR3 contains 15 residues. Germline CDR1 reads MGHRA; CDR2 reads YSYEKL. The ends lost 2 bases at V and 1 base at J; junction bases unmatched: 3. CDR3 coding DNA: TGCGCCAGCAGCCAACGCGACAGGGGGAACACTGAAGCTTTCTTT. It yields the protein CASSQRDRGNTEAFF.

The chain links TRBV19 to TRBJ1-6; D gene unclear. Germline CDR1 is LNHDA and CDR2 is SQIVND (reference sequence). The CDR3 consists of 13 residues. Deletions cut 5 bases from V and 7 bases from J, with 9 bases between. CDR3 sequence (DNA): TGTGCCAGTAGTGCGGGTAGGAATTCACCCCTCCACTTT. Its translation: CASSAGRNSPLHF.

This clone showed up just once. The chain employs TRBV5-5 and TRBJ2-1; 9 bases match TRBD1. The CDR3 sequence is 15 residues long. CDR1 SGHKS and CDR2 YYEKEE come from the germline V gene (reference sequence). Trimming at V came to 3 bases and at J to 6 bases, leaving 7 bases not matched to a gene. CDR3 sequence (DNA): TGTGCCAGCAGCTCGACAGGGGGAGACTTCAATGAGCAGTTCTTC. Translating it yields CASSSTGGDFNEQFF.

This chain joins TRBV6-5 and TRBJ1-1, with D perhaps TRBD1 (5 bases). Germline loops: CDR1 MNHEY, CDR2 SVGAGI. This CDR3 comprises 15 residues. The V and J ends lost 2 bases and 1 base respectively, with 11 bases between them. The CDR3 sequence: CASSYLGGGNTEAFF. In nucleotides, the CDR3 is TGTGCCAGCAGTTACCTCGGGGGGGGGAACACTGAAGCTTTCTTT.

The chain uses TRBV11-2 and TRBJ2-2, with D perhaps matching TRBD1 (6 bases). Germline-derived CDR1 and CDR2 are SGHAT and FQNNGV. The CDR3 is 18 residues long. Trimming removed 5 bases from V and 1 base from J, with 20 bases in between. CDR3: CASSAPWGQGKNTGELFF. CDR3 DNA: TGTGCCAGCAGCGCACCATGGGGGCAGGGGAAGAACACCGGGGAGCTGTTTTTT. The full variable domain, with the rest looked up from reference TRBV11-2 and TRBJ2-2, is EAGVAQSPRYKIIEKRQSVAFWCNPISGHATLYWYQQILGQGPKLLIQFQNNGVVDDSQLPKDRFSAERLKGVDSTLKIQPAKLEDSAVYLCASSAPWGQGKNTGELFFGEGSRLTVL.

In DNA, the CDR3 is TGTGCCAGCAGCCGGGGACTAGGTGGCGAGCAGTACTTC. Its translation: CASSRGLGGEQYF. The V gene is TRBV5-6, the J gene TRBJ2-7, with 8 bases that match TRBD2. The germline gives CDR1 SGHDT, CDR2 YYEEEE. The V and J ends lost 4 bases and 6 bases, in that order; junction bases with no gene match: 6. CDR3 length equals 13 residues.

V is TRBV7-9 and J is TRBJ2-6; 11 nucleotides agree with TRBD1. The CDR3 has 18 amino acids. CDR1 is SEHNR and CDR2 is FQNEAQ in the germline V gene (reference sequence). V was clipped by 6 bases and J by 2 bases; unmatched bases: 9. This CDR3 is CASRAGPGQGAGANVLTF. In nucleotides, the CDR3 is TGTGCCAGCAGGGCCGGACCGGGACAGGGGGCTGGGGCCAACGTCCTGACTTTC.

This chain links TRBV15 with TRBJ2-5; 9 bases map to TRBD2. Germline loops: CDR1 LNHNV, CDR2 YYDKDF (reference sequence). The CDR3 totals 16 residues. J gave up 5 bases and V 2 bases, and 9 bases lay outside the gene matches. In DNA form, the CDR3 reads TGTGCCACCAGCAGAAAAAAGCGGGGGGTAGGGGAGACCCAGTACTTC. Translated, it gives CATSRKKRGVGETQYF. The full variable domain, its missing parts supplied by reference TRBV15 and TRBJ2-5, is DAMVIQNPRYQVTQFGKPVTLSCSQTLNHNVMYWYQQKSSQAPKLLFHYYDKDFNNEADTPDNFQSRRPNTSFCFLDIRSPGLGDTAMYLCATSRKKRGVGETQYFGPGTRLLVL.

The chain couples TRBV18 to TRBJ1-4, with D perhaps TRBD1 (6 bases). V lost 1 base and J lost 5, with 11 bases in between. The CDR3 is 15 residues long. Germline CDR1 is KGHSH and CDR2 is LQKENI. The CDR3: CASSPRGPPNEKLFF. The CDR3 DNA sequence: TGTGCCAGCTCACCACGGGGGCCTCCCAATGAAAAACTGTTTTTT.

This clone was seen a handful of times. V is TRBV15 and J is TRBJ1-5; D not resolved. CDR3 length: 16 residues. V lost 0 bases to trimming and J lost 2 bases, with 11 bases between them. CDR1 is LNHNV, CDR2 YYDKDF, per germline (reference sequence). The DNA of the CDR3 is TGTGCCACCAGCAGAGATCGACACGACGGCAATCAGCCCCAGCATTTT. Translated, it gives CATSRDRHDGNQPQHF.

The V and J genes are TRBV10-3 and TRBJ2-1, with TRBD2 matching over 8 bases. The CDR3 spans 16 residues. The germline V gene encodes CDR1 ENHRY and CDR2 SYGVKD. The V segment lost 0 bases and the J segment 6 bases; nucleotides outside the gene matches: 7. CDR3 in DNA: TGTGCCATCAGTGAGTCGATAGCGGGGCGGGGCAATGAGCAGTTCTTC. This translates into CAISESIAGRGNEQFF.

This clone was detected only a few times. CDR3 DNA: TGTGCCAGTAGTCCGCGGACAGGGGCTAATGAAAAACTGTTTTTT. Encoded protein: CASSPRTGANEKLFF. The rearrangement links TRBV19 to TRBJ1-4, with TRBD1 matching over 9 bases. Trimming took 5 bases from V and 3 from J; bases not matched to a gene: 4. Germline CDR1 LNHDA, CDR2 SQIVND (reference sequence). The CDR3 is made up of 15 amino acids.

The chain combines TRBV30 with TRBJ2-1, with 11 bases identical to TRBD2. The CDR3 covers 15 residues. The V gene end was trimmed by 3 bases and the J gene end by 7 bases; junction bases not matched to a gene: 8. Germline V gene lookup returns CDR1 GTSNPN and CDR2 SVGIG (reference sequence). DNA of the CDR3: TGTGCCTGGAGCCTAACTAGCGGGAGTTTTAATGAGCAGTTCTTC. Amino acid sequence: CAWSLTSGSFNEQFF.